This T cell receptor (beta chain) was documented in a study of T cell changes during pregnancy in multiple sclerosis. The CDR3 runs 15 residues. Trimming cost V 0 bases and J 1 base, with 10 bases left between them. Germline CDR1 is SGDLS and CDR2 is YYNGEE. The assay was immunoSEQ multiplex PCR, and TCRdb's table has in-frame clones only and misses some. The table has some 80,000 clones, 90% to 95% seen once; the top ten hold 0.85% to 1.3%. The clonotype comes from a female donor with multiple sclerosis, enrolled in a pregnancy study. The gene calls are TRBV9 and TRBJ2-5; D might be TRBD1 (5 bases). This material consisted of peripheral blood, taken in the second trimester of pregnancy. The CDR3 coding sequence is TGTGCCAGCAGCGTAGTGGGGCAGATCCAAGAGACCCAGTACTTC. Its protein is CASSVVGQIQETQYF.